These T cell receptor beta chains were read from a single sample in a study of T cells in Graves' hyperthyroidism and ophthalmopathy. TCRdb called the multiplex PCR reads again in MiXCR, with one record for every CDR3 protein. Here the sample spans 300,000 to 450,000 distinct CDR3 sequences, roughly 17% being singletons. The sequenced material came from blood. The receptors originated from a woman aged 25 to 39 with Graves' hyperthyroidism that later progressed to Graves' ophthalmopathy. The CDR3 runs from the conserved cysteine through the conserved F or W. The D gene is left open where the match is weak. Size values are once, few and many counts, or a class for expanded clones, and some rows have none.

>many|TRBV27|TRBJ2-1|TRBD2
TGTGCCAGCGGACTAGCGTCCCACAATGAGCAGTTCTTC
CASGLASHNEQFF
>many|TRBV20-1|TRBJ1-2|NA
TGCAGTGCTAGAGATAGGGTGACAGAGTTAGGATATGGCTACACCTTC
CSARDRVTELGYGYTF
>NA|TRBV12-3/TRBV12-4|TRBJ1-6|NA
TGTGCCAGCAGTCCGCAGGGGAGTTCACCCCTCCACTTT
CASSPQGSSPLHF
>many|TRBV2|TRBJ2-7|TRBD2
TGTGCCAGCAGTGAGATACTAGCGGGGGGCTACGAGCAGTACTTC
CASSEILAGGYEQYF
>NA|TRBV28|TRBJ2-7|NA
TGTGCCAGCAGTATCTGGGACGGGAGCTCCTACGAGCAGTACTTC
CASSIWDGSSYEQYF
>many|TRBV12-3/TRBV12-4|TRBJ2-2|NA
TGTGCCAGCAGTTTCAAACTCGGCGAGGGTTCAAACACCGGGGAGCTGTTTTTT
CASSFKLGEGSNTGELFF
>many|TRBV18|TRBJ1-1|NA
TGTGCCAGCTCACCACGCGTGGGGTATGAAACTGAAGCTTTCTTT
CASSPRVGYETEAFF
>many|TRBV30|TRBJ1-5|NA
TGTGCCTGGAGTGTTGAAGGGAATACTCCTTATCAGCCCCAGCATTTT
CAWSVEGNTPYQPQHF
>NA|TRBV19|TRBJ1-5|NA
TGTGCCAGAAAGACAGGTATACGTTTACTGGGTCAGCCCCAGCATTTT
CARKTGIRLLGQPQHF
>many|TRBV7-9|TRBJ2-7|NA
TGTGCCAGCAGCTTCAATCCGAAGGGCGAGCAGTACTTC
CASSFNPKGEQYF
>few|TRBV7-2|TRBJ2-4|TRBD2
TGTGCCAGCAGCTTAATCTCGGGAGGATCGCGTTTGATGTACTTC
CASSLISGGSRLMYF
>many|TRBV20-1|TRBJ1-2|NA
TGCAGTGCTAGGGACCCTGGGGTAGGCTACACCTTC
CSARDPGVGYTF
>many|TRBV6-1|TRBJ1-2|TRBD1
TGTGCCAGCAGTGCCCAGGGGGGATACTATGGCTACACCTTC
CASSAQGGYYGYTF
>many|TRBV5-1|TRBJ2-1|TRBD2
TGCGCCAGCAGCTTGAGAGCTAGCGGGGTCGGAAATGAGCAGTTCTTC
CASSLRASGVGNEQFF
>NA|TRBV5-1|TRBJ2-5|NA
TGCGCCAGCAGCTTGGCCGGGGGGCGCGGAGAGACCCAGTACTTC
CASSLAGGRGETQYF
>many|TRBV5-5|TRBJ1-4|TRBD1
TGTGCCAGCAGTCGAACAGGGGATGCTAATGAAAAACTGTTTTTT
CASSRTGDANEKLFF
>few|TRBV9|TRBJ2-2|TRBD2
TGTGCCAGCAGCTCGGGACTAGCGGGAGTTGGGGCCGGGGAGCTGTTTTTT
CASSSGLAGVGAGELFF
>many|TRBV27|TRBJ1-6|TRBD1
TGTGCCAGCAGTCCCGGACAGGTTCTCTATAATTCACCCCTCCACTTT
CASSPGQVLYNSPLHF
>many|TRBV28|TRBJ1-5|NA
TGTGCCAGCAGTTTGCAGGGGATCGGCCAGCCCCAGCATTTT
CASSLQGIGQPQHF
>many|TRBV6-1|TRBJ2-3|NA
TGTGCCAGCAGGGCGGCAGAAAACGCAGATACGCAGTATTTT
CASRAAENADTQYF
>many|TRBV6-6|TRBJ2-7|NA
TGTGCCAGCAGTTACGGGGGTTCTCAGCACGAGCAGTACTTC
CASSYGGSQHEQYF
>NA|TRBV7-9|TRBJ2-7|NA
TGTGCCAGCAGCCCTTCGGGACACAATTACGAGCAGTACTTC
CASSPSGHNYEQYF
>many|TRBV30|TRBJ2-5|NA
TGTGCCTGGATTCGGCGGGACCAAGAGACCCAGTACTTC
CAWIRRDQETQYF
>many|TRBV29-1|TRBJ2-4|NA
TGCAGCGTTGAAAAGGTACAGGGCATTCAGTACTTC
CSVEKVQGIQYF
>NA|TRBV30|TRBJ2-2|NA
TGTGCCTGGTCGCAGGGTTTCGTCACCGGGGAGCTGTTTTTT
CAWSQGFVTGELFF
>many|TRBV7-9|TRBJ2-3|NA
TGTGCCAGCAGCCCCCCGATGCGCGGCACAGATACGCAGTATTTT
CASSPPMRGTDTQYF
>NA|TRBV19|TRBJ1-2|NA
TGTGCCAGTAGTATAGGTCAGGCGGATCGCTATGGCTACACCTTC
CASSIGQADRYGYTF
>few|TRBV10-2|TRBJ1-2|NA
TGCGCCAGCAGTGGACAGGCTGGATCCTATGGCTACACCTTC
CASSGQAGSYGYTF
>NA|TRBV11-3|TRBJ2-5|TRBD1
TGTGCCAGCAGCTCTTGGACAGGGGAACGAGAGACCCAGTACTTC
CASSSWTGERETQYF
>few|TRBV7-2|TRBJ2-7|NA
TGTGCCAGCAGCCTTCCAGCGAGCTACGAGCAGTACTTC
CASSLPASYEQYF
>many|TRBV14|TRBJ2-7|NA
TGTGCCAGCAGCCAAGTACCAGGGAGCGAGCAGTACTTC
CASSQVPGSEQYF
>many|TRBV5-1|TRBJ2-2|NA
TGCGCCAGCACTCTCGCTGGGACCCGCACCGGGGAGCTGTTTTTT
CASTLAGTRTGELFF
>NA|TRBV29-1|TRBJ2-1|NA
TGCAGCGTTGCTAGTACAGGGTCCAATGAGCAGTTCTTC
CSVASTGSNEQFF
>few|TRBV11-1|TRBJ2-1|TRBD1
TGTGCCAGCAGCTTACGACGGGACAGGGGTTTGTACAATGAGCAGTTCTTC
CASSLRRDRGLYNEQFF
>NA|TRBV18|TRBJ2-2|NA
TGTGCCAGCTCACGGGCGAACGGGGAGCTGTTTTTT
CASSRANGELFF
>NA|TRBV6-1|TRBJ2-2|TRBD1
TGTGCCACCCGACCCGGGACAGGGCCCGGGGAGCTGTTTTTT
CATRPGTGPGELFF
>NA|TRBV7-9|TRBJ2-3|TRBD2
TGTGCCAGCAGCTATACCTCCGGGACTAGCGGGGGCCTCCCCACAGATACGCAGTATTTT
CASSYTSGTSGGLPTDTQYF
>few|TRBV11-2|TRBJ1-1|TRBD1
TGTGCCAGCAGCTGGGGGGGACAGCTGAACACTGAAGCTTTCTTT
CASSWGGQLNTEAFF
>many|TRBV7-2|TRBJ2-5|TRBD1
TGTGCCAGCAGCCTCCTCAACAGGGGGCCCCAGTACTTC
CASSLLNRGPQYF
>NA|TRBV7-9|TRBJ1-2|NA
TGTGCCAGCAGCTTAGACCCGACAGCCTACACCTTC
CASSLDPTAYTF
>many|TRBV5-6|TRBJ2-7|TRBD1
TGTGCCAGCACGGGCACTAAGGGACAGGGCATCCGGCGGCGCTACGAGCAGTACTTC
CASTGTKGQGIRRRYEQYF
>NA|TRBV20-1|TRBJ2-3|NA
TGCAGTGCTATGGTTTTCCGCGGGATCCGCTCAGATACGCAGTATTTT
CSAMVFRGIRSDTQYF
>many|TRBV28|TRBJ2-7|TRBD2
TGTGCCAGCATACTAGCGGGAGGCAGGGAGCAGTACTTC
CASILAGGREQYF
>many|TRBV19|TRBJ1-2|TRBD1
TGTGCCAGTAGTACGGGACAGGGTAACTATGGCTACACCTTC
CASSTGQGNYGYTF